The source of this T cell receptor (beta chain) is a study of blood T cell repertoires in COVID-19. Study-wide context: Acute and convalescent COVID-19 specimens originated in the United States, Italy and Spain.

V was clipped by 5 bases and J by 0 bases; unmatched bases: 10. This CDR3 region has 18 residues. From germline, CDR1 is MNHEY and CDR2 SMNVEV (reference sequence). Cohort 3 recovered donors had two negative PCRs, clearance, or symptom resolution. Data came from immunoSEQ multiplex PCR; TCRdb stores just in-frame clones and leaves some out. This sample has 390,000 or so clones, with around nine tenths found just once. The sequence was collected from a woman aged 45-59 years who had recovered from COVID-19. V gene TRBV27 combines with J gene TRBJ2-3; 11 nucleotides align to TRBD2. Specimen: PBMCs or T cells enriched from blood (not recorded which). Here the CDR3 reads CASSRTSGGLFSTDTQYF. The DNA for the CDR3 is TGTGCCAGCAGTAGAACTAGCGGGGGTCTATTTAGCACAGATACGCAGTATTTT.